This record concerns one T cell receptor (beta chain) sequence. This table comes from immunoSEQ multiplex PCR, and its TCRdb copy is limited to in-frame clones, with some not included. Among over 90,000 clones listed, about nine tenths were seen once. This sample is drawn from a study of blood T cell repertoires in COVID-19. The TCR sequence derives from a woman between 50 and 59 years old with COVID-19, enrolled during active disease. The sequenced material came from peripheral blood.

The CDR3 loop reads CASSRDRDYEQYF. As DNA, the CDR3 is TGTGCCAGCAGTCGGGACAGGGACTACGAGCAGTACTTC. V gene TRBV6-5 combines with J gene TRBJ2-7; 9 bases map to TRBD1. The trim removed 5 bases at V and 3 bases at J, leaving 2 bases unmatched. Germline CDR1 reads MNHEY; CDR2 reads SVGAGI. The CDR3 sequence is 13 residues long.